The 7 T cell receptor beta chains below were found in one sample sequenced in a study of shared clonotypes between healthy human individuals. Libraries were prepared by immunoSEQ multiplex PCR; TCRdb keeps only in-frame clonotypes and omits some of them. This sample has hundreds of thousands of clones, with around 72% found just once. The material sequenced was memory CD4+ T cells sorted from blood. Subset: CD45RA-negative fraction. The receptors were gathered from a woman aged 25 to 45 in good health.

As regards this clone: The same CDR3 can be traced to other DNA sequences in this sample. The chain recombines TRBV2 with TRBJ2-6; D ambiguous. CDR3 length equals 14 residues. With 5 bases removed from V and 2 bases from J, the gap between germline ends came to 7 bases. Germline V gene sequence: CDR1 SNHLY, CDR2 FYNNEI. CDR3 nucleotide sequence: TGTGCCAGCAGTCCAGAGACTGGGGCCAACGTCCTGACTTTC. Translation gives CASSPETGANVLTF.

The chain combines TRBV28 with TRBJ1-2, with TRBD1 matching over 7 bases. CDR3 size: 14 residues. Trimming at V came to 8 bases and at J to 6 bases, leaving 12 bases not matched to a gene. Per germline, CDR1 MDHEN and CDR2 SYDVKM. CDR3 protein: CASGPGQDINGYTF. The CDR3 DNA reads TGTGCCAGCGGCCCAGGACAGGATATAAATGGCTACACCTTC.

The chain links TRBV11-2 to TRBJ2-2; TRBD1 agrees at 9 bases. CDR1 SGHAT and CDR2 FQNNGV come from the germline V gene. This CDR3 has 16 amino acids. V lost 6 bases to trimming and J lost 7 bases; unmatched junction nucleotides: 12. The CDR3 protein is CASRTGTGTLGGELFF. CDR3 bases: TGTGCCAGCAGGACCGGGACAGGGACTCTGGGCGGGGAGCTGTTTTTT.

The chain links TRBV7-3 to TRBJ2-7; D is possibly TRBD1 or TRBD2 (7 bases each). This CDR3 comprises 15 residues. Germline assignment: CDR1 SGHTA and CDR2 FQGTGA. Trimming shortened V by 5 bases and J by 2 bases, and 16 bases separated the two germline ends. The CDR3 region has the DNA TGTGCCAGCAGCCCCGGAGCGGGACAGCCCTACGAGCAGTACTTC. This translates into CASSPGAGQPYEQYF. Together with reference TRBV7-3 and TRBJ2-7, the CDR3 gives the full variable domain: GAGVSQTPSNKVTEKGKYVELRCDPISGHTALYWYRQSLGQGPEFLIYFQGTGAADDSGLPNDRFFAVRPEGSVSTLKIQRTERGDSAVYLCASSPGAGQPYEQYFGPGTRLTVT.

For the CDR3, the DNA is TGTGCCAGCAGTTTATCGCTCGTACTAGCGGGAGGGCGGAACAATGAGCAGTTCTTC. Its protein product is CASSLSLVLAGGRNNEQFF. The chain couples TRBV28 to TRBJ2-1, with 13 bases identical to TRBD2. V shed 1 base, J shed 5 bases, and the junction held 11 bases outside the gene matches. The CDR3 totals 19 residues. Germline V CDR1 and CDR2: MDHEN, SYDVKM.

The chain combines TRBV28 with TRBJ1-5; no firm D call. The CDR3 is 17 amino acids. From germline, CDR1 is MDHEN and CDR2 SYDVKM. Trimming took off 3 bases at V and 8 bases at J, with 23 bases between the two ends. The CDR3 protein is CASSLGGVDGQSKPQHF. The DNA for the CDR3 is TGTGCCAGCAGTTTGGGTGGGGTGGACGGTCAATCAAAGCCCCAGCATTTT.

This clone was observed a few times. The CDR3 protein is CASSSWDRENEQFF. In DNA, the CDR3 is TGTGCCAGCAGTTCGTGGGACAGGGAGAATGAGCAGTTCTTC. The chain has TRBV27 and TRBJ2-1; 9 bases are shared with TRBD1. The CDR3 length is 14 residues. CDR1 and CDR2 (germline): MNHEY, SMNVEV (reference sequence). With 4 bases clipped from V and 7 bases from J, the junction kept 5 bases outside the gene matches.